A selection of T cell receptor beta chains follows, all from one sample in a study of beta chain features in type 1 diabetes. Some clones are missing from TCRdb's copy, which holds only in-frame ones; the method was immunoSEQ multiplex PCR. The data show fewer than 350,000 clones, about 15% seen once. The sequenced sample consisted of naive CD4+ T cells from blood. All receptors come from a young man with type 1 diabetes. Both conserved end residues are part of each CDR3. D genes are given only for firm matches. Clone size appears in some rows only: once, few, many, or a class for an expanded clone.

abundance	v_gene	d_gene	j_gene	CDR3aa	CDR3nt
few	TRBV9	TRBD2	TRBJ2-3	CASSERPTSGGHTDTQYF	TGTGCCAGCAGCGAGAGACCGACTAGCGGGGGACACACAGATACGCAGTATTTT
-	TRBV9	-	TRBJ2-2	CASSVEQEWRGELFF	TGTGCCAGCAGCGTAGAGCAGGAATGGCGCGGGGAGCTGTTTTTT
few	TRBV30	-	TRBJ2-6	CAWSVGSSGANVLTF	TGTGCCTGGAGTGTGGGGAGCTCTGGGGCCAACGTCCTGACTTTC
-	TRBV5-1	-	TRBJ2-5	CASSIETTTDLLRETQYF	TGCGCCAGCAGCATCGAGACTACCACTGACCTCCTCCGAGAGACCCAGTACTTC
-	TRBV30	TRBD2	TRBJ2-1	CAWRGLAENYNEQFF	TGTGCCTGGAGGGGGCTAGCGGAGAACTACAATGAGCAGTTCTTC
few	TRBV7-8	-	TRBJ1-2	CASSFSGYGYTF	TGTGCCAGCAGCTTCAGCGGTTATGGCTACACCTTC
-	TRBV28	TRBD2	TRBJ2-5	CASSSLRGGPAQYF	TGTGCCAGCAGTTCCCTCCGGGGGGGGCCGGCCCAGTACTTC
-	TRBV5-1	-	TRBJ2-3	CASSLSVSTDTQYF	TGCGCCAGCAGCCTTAGCGTTAGCACAGATACGCAGTATTTT
few	TRBV15	TRBD2	TRBJ2-1	CATSRERFSGSFNEQFF	TGTGCCACCAGCAGAGAAAGGTTCAGCGGGAGTTTCAATGAGCAGTTCTTC
few	TRBV5-1	TRBD2	TRBJ2-6	CASSLGLAGLSGANVLTF	TGCGCCAGCAGCTTGGGTCTAGCGGGCCTCTCTGGGGCCAACGTCCTGACTTTC
-	TRBV7-9	-	TRBJ1-1	CASSLTGVTEAFF	TGTGCCAGCAGTCTGACAGGAGTCACTGAAGCTTTCTTT
-	TRBV5-1	-	TRBJ2-7	CASSGLHYEQYF	TGCGCCAGCAGTGGACTGCACTACGAGCAGTACTTC
-	TRBV7-9	-	TRBJ1-2	CASSLGQGAHYGYTF	TGTGCCAGCAGCTTAGGTCAGGGTGCTCACTATGGCTACACCTTC
-	TRBV7-9	TRBD1	TRBJ1-2	CASSEPGQGAGYTF	TGTGCCAGCAGCGAACCGGGACAGGGGGCTGGCTACACCTTC
-	TRBV5-5	-	TRBJ1-5	CASSTGTGNLEPQHF	TGTGCCAGCAGCACTGGTACAGGGAATTTAGAGCCCCAGCATTTT
few	TRBV18	-	TRBJ1-1	CASSLDYGTEAFF	TGTGCCAGCTCACTGGACTACGGGACTGAAGCTTTCTTT
-	TRBV5-4	TRBD2	TRBJ2-1	CASSLESSGYNEQFF	TGTGCCAGCAGCTTGGAGTCTAGCGGCTACAATGAGCAGTTCTTC
-	TRBV2	-	TRBJ2-3	CASSEQGPSTDTQYF	TGTGCCAGCAGTGAACAGGGGCCTAGCACAGATACGCAGTATTTT
few	TRBV5-1	-	TRBJ2-7	CASSLVDTSYEQYF	TGCGCCAGCAGCTTGGTGGACACGTCCTACGAGCAGTACTTC
-	TRBV19	TRBD1	TRBJ2-7	CASSREQGGEQYF	TGTGCCAGTAGTAGAGAACAGGGGGGCGAGCAGTACTTC
-	TRBV28	-	TRBJ2-7	CASSSGDSEQYF	TGTGCCAGCAGTTCGGGGGACTCCGAGCAGTACTTC
-	TRBV5-1	-	TRBJ2-1	CASSLEGREQFF	TGCGCCAGCAGCTTGGAGGGGCGGGAGCAGTTCTTC
few	TRBV28	-	TRBJ2-7	CASRENRVMNPYEQYF	TGTGCCAGCAGGGAAAACAGGGTAATGAACCCCTACGAGCAGTACTTC
-	TRBV2	-	TRBJ2-6	CASRRGISGANVLTF	TGTGCCAGCAGGAGGGGGATATCTGGGGCCAACGTCCTGACTTTC
-	TRBV2	TRBD1	TRBJ1-3	CASRGTTGERGNTIYF	TGTGCCAGCAGGGGCACTACAGGGGAACGCGGAAACACCATATATTTT
few	TRBV9	TRBD2	TRBJ2-3	CASSVGTSGSTDTQYF	TGTGCCAGCAGCGTGGGGACTAGCGGCAGCACAGATACGCAGTATTTT
few	TRBV6-5	TRBD1	TRBJ1-1	CASGPGQTNTEAFF	TGTGCCAGCGGCCCGGGACAGACGAACACTGAAGCTTTCTTT
-	TRBV30	-	TRBJ2-3	CAWSEADTQYF	TGTGCCTGGAGCGAGGCAGATACGCAGTATTTT
-	TRBV5-4	TRBD2	TRBJ2-3	CASSTGLAGDTQYF	TGTGCCAGCAGCACGGGACTAGCGGGAGATACGCAGTATTTT
-	TRBV7-2	TRBD2	TRBJ2-5	CASRKTPRLASQETQYF	TGTGCCAGCAGGAAGACCCCGCGACTAGCGTCACAAGAGACCCAGTACTTC
few	TRBV18	-	TRBJ2-5	CASSPLGGTQETQYF	TGTGCCAGCTCACCATTGGGCGGGACGCAAGAGACCCAGTACTTC
-	TRBV29-1	-	TRBJ2-3	CSVAQGSTDTQYF	TGCAGCGTTGCCCAGGGGTCTACAGATACGCAGTATTTT
few	TRBV7-9	-	TRBJ1-3	CASSDIKTGNTIYF	TGTGCCAGCAGCGACATAAAAACTGGAAACACCATATATTTT
few	TRBV6-6	TRBD1	TRBJ1-5	CASSSTIRDSYQPQHF	TGTGCCAGCAGTTCGACGATCAGGGACAGCTATCAGCCCCAGCATTTT
-	TRBV7-2	-	TRBJ2-5	CASSLATSEETQYF	TGTGCCAGCAGCTTGGCCACAAGTGAAGAGACCCAGTACTTC
few	TRBV18	TRBD1	TRBJ2-7	CASSPLDRGYEQYF	TGTGCCAGCTCACCCCTCGACAGGGGTTACGAGCAGTACTTC
few	TRBV15	TRBD1	TRBJ1-1	CATSRGQGNTEAFF	TGTGCCACCAGCAGGGGACAGGGGAACACTGAAGCTTTCTTT
-	TRBV27	-	TRBJ2-2	CASSFGGAGELFF	TGTGCCAGCAGTTTTGGAGGGGCCGGGGAGCTGTTTTTT
-	TRBV10-3	-	TRBJ2-1	CAISERLALLNEQFF	TGTGCCATCAGTGAACGCCTGGCCCTTTTGAATGAGCAGTTCTTC
-	TRBV30	TRBD1	TRBJ1-6	CAWMEGAGLMAPLHF	TGTGCCTGGATGGAGGGGGCCGGTTTAATGGCACCCCTCCACTTT
-	TRBV9	-	TRBJ2-3	CASSVDGGATDTQYF	TGTGCCAGCAGCGTAGATGGGGGGGCAACAGATACGCAGTATTTT
few	TRBV10-3	-	TRBJ2-6	CAISAQGTGANVLTF	TGTGCCATCAGTGCCCAGGGTACTGGGGCCAACGTCCTGACTTTC
-	TRBV11-2	-	TRBJ2-6	CASSLSYAGANVLTF	TGTGCCAGCAGCTTATCTTATGCTGGGGCCAACGTCCTGACTTTC
few	TRBV28	-	TRBJ2-3	CASSFEWAGTQYF	TGTGCCAGCAGTTTCGAGTGGGCAGGTACGCAGTATTTT
few	TRBV15	TRBD1	TRBJ2-7	CATSRDRQGQSGEQYF	TGTGCCACCAGCAGAGACAGACAGGGCCAAAGCGGAGAGCAGTACTTC
-	TRBV7-9	TRBD1	TRBJ1-2	CASSFPGGEYGYTF	TGTGCCAGCAGCTTCCCAGGGGGAGAGTATGGCTACACCTTC
few	TRBV11-2	TRBD2	TRBJ2-1	CASSLQRGGLNEQFF	TGTGCCAGCAGCTTACAGCGGGGGGGCCTCAATGAGCAGTTCTTC